The 6 T cell receptor beta chains reported below all come from one sample, sequenced in a study of T cell responses to AZD1222 COVID-19 vaccine. Clones were read by immunoSEQ multiplex PCR, and TCRdb kept only the in-frame ones, dropping some. The sample holds over 130,000 clones, 92% seen once. The starting material was peripheral blood, obtained 28 days after the second AZD1222 dose. These receptors were taken from an adult who received the AZD1222 COVID-19 vaccine.

The J gene is TRBJ1-1, the V gene TRBV28, with 7 nucleotides matching TRBD1. The CDR3 is 15 residues long. Germline V CDR1 and CDR2: MDHEN, SYDVKM. V was pared by 5 bases and J by 0 bases, with 6 bases of the junction left unmatched. The CDR3 nucleotides are TGTGCCAGCAGTCCCCCCGGGACAGTGAACACTGAAGCTTTCTTT. This sequence encodes CASSPPGTVNTEAFF.

This sequence joins TRBV30 and TRBJ2-3, with D possibly TRBD2 on 6 matching bases. The CDR3 runs to 13 residues. Deletions cut 7 bases from V and 3 bases from J, with 14 bases between. Germline V lookup: CDR1 GTSNPN, CDR2 SVGIG (reference sequence). The CDR3 loop is CASAGPSTDTQYF. Written as DNA, the CDR3 is TGTGCCTCAGCGGGCCCTAGTACAGATACGCAGTATTTT.

The rearrangement joins TRBV6-5 to TRBJ1-5; TRBD1 might be the D (6 bases). There are 14 residues in the CDR3. V was trimmed by 2 bases and J by 3 bases, leaving 8 bases between them. Germline loops: CDR1 MNHEY, CDR2 SVGAGI. Here the CDR3 reads CASSYGQTNQPQHF. For the CDR3, the DNA is TGTGCCAGCAGTTACGGACAGACCAATCAGCCCCAGCATTTT.

This chain links TRBV7-9 with TRBJ1-2; D might be TRBD1 (6 bases). Germline CDR1 reads SEHNR; CDR2 reads FQNEAQ (reference sequence). The CDR3 runs to 16 residues. Trimming took 5 bases from V and 3 from J, leaving 19 bases between them. This chain's CDR3 is CASSIILQGFDYGYTF. The CDR3 region has the DNA TGTGCCAGCAGCATCATCCTTCAGGGGTTCGACTATGGCTACACCTTC.

The V and J genes are TRBV29-1 and TRBJ2-7, with 12 bases identical to TRBD2. This CDR3 comprises 13 residues. Germline V CDR1 and CDR2: SQVTM, ANQGSEA. V gave up 4 bases and J gave up 2 bases; unmatched junction bases: 0. The CDR3 is CSVGTSGTYEQYF. The CDR3 DNA is TGCAGCGTTGGGACTAGCGGGACCTACGAGCAGTACTTC.

This clone was seen just once. For the CDR3, the DNA is TGTGCCAGCAGCAATACAGGGGAGGGCACAGATACGCAGTATTTT. Residues: CASSNTGEGTDTQYF. This chain joins TRBV7-3 and TRBJ2-3; maybe TRBD1 (7 bases). The CDR3 extends over 15 amino acids. The germline CDR1 and CDR2 sequences are SGHTA and FQGTGA. Between the trimmed V and J ends, which lost 5 bases and 1 base, there was a span of 13 bases.